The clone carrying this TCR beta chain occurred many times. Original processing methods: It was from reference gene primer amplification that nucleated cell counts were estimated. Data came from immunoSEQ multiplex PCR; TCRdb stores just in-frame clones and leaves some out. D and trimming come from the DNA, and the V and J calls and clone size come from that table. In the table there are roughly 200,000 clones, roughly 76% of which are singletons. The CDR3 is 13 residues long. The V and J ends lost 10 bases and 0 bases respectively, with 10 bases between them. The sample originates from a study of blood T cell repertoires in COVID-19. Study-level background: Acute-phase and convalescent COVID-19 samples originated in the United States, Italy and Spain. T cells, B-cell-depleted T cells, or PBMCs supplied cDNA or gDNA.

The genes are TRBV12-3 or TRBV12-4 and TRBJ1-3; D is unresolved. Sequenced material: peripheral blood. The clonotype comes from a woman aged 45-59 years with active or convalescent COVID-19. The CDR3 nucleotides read TGTGCCACTCAGGTCCTCTCTGGAAACACCATATATTTT. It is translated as CATQVLSGNTIYF.